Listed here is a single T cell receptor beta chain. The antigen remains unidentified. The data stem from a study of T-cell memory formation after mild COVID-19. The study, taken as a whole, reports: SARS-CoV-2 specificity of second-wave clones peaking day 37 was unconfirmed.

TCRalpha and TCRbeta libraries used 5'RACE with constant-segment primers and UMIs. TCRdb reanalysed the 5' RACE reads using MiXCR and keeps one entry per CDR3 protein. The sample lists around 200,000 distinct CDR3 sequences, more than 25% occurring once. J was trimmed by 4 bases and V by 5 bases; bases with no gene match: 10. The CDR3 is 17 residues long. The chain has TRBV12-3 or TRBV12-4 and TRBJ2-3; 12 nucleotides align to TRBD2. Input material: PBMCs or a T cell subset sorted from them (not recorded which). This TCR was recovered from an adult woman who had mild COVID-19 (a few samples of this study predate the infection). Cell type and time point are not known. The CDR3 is CASSRLAGAGRADTQYF. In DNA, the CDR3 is TGTGCCAGCAGTCGACTAGCGGGGGCCGGTAGGGCAGATACGCAGTATTTT.